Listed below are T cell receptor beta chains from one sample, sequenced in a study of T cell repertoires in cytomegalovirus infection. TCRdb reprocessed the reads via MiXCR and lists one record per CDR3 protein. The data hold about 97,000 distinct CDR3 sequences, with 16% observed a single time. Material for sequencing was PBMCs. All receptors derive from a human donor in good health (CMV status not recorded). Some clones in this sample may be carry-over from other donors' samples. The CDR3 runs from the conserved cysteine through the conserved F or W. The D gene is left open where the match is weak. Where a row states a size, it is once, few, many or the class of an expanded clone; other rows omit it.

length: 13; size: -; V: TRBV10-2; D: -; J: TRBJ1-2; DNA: TGCGCCAGCAGTGAGGAGACGGCCTCTGGCTACACCTTC; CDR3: CASSEETASGYTF
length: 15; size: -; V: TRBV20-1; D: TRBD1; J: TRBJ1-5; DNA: TGCAGTGCTTTCCGCGGGACAGGGGTGGGTCAGCCCCAGCATTTT; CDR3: CSAFRGTGVGQPQHF
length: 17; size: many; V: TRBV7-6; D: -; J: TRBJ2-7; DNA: TGTGCCAGCAGCCCCAGGAGGGGACAGTACCACTCCTACGAGCAGTACTTC; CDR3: CASSPRRGQYHSYEQYF
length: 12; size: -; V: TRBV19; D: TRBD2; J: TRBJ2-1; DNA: TGTGCCAGTAGTCCAGCGGGGTCTTGGCGGTTCTTC; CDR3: CASSPAGSWRFF
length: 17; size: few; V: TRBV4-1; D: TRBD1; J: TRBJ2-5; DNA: TGCGCCAGCAGCCAAAATCCCGGGACAGGGGGACAAGAGACCCAGTACTTC; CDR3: CASSQNPGTGGQETQYF
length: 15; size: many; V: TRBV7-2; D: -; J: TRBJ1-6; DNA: TGTGCCAGCAGCTTGGGAAGGCCTGATAATTCACCCCTCCACTTT; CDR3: CASSLGRPDNSPLHF
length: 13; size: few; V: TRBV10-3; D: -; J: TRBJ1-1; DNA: TGTGCCATCAGGCCGTCTCCGGACACTGAAGCTTTCTTT; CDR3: CAIRPSPDTEAFF
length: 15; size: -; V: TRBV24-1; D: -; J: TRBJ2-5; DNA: TGTGCCACCAGTGATTTGAAAGGAGAACTAGAGACCCAGTACTTC; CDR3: CATSDLKGELETQYF
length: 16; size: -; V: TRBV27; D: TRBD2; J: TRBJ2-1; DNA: TGTGCCAGCAGTTCGCGGGGGGGCAGATCCTACAATGAGCAGTTCTTC; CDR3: CASSSRGGRSYNEQFF
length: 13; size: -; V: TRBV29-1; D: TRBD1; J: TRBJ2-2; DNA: TGCAGCGGGGGACAGGGGCTCACCGGGGAGCTGTTTTTT; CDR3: CSGGQGLTGELFF
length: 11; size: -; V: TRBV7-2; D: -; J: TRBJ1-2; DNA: TGTGCCAGCAGTACAACTGGTGGCTACACCTTC; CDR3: CASSTTGGYTF
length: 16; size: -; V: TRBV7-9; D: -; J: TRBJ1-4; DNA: TGTGCCAGCAGCTTGACGTCCGATTCAACTAATGAAAAACTGTTTTTT; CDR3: CASSLTSDSTNEKLFF
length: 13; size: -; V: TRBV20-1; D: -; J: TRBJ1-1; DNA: TGCAGTGCTAGTTCTGGGTGGGACACTGAAGCTTTCTTT; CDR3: CSASSGWDTEAFF
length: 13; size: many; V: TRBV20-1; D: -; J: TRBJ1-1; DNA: TGCAGTGCTAGAGGCGGGGGGTTCTCTGAAGCTTTCTTT; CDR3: CSARGGGFSEAFF
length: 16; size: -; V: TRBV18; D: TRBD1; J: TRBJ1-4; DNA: TGTGCCAGCTCACCGCGACAGGGGATTGGATTTGAAAAACTGTTTTTT; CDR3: CASSPRQGIGFEKLFF
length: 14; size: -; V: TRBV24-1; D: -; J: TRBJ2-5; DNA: TGTGCCACCAGTGAGGGTGGGGCGGGAGAGACCCAGTACTTC; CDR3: CATSEGGAGETQYF
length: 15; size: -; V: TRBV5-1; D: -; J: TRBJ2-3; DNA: TGCGCCACCTCAGAGGGGGACCCTGGGACAGATACGCAGTATTTT; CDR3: CATSEGDPGTDTQYF
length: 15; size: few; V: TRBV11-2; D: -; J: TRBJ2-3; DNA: TGTGCCAGCAGCTTCCTCCCGGTAACGACAGATACGCAGTATTTT; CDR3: CASSFLPVTTDTQYF
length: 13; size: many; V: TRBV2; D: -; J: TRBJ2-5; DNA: TGTGCCAGCAGTGAGAGCTGGCAAGAGACCCAGTACTTC; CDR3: CASSESWQETQYF
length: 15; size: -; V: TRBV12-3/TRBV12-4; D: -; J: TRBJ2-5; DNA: TGTGCCAGCAGTCGCCCGGAGACCCTTGAATGGACCCAGTACTTC; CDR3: CASSRPETLEWTQYF
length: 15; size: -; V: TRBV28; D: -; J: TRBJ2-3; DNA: TGTGCCAGCAGTTTAGCAGCTGCGGGCACAGATACGCAGTATTTT; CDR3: CASSLAAAGTDTQYF
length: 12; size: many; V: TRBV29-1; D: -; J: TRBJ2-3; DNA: TGCAGCGTTGGGTCTAGCACAGATACGCAGTATTTT; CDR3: CSVGSSTDTQYF
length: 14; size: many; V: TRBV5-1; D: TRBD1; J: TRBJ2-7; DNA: TGCGCCAGCAGCGATCCGGGACAGGGGTACGAGCAGTACTTC; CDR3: CASSDPGQGYEQYF
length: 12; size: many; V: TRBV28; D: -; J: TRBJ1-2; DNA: TGTGCCAGCTATGACAGGCTCTATGGCTACACCTTC; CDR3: CASYDRLYGYTF
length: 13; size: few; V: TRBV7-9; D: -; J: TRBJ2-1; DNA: TGTGCCAGCAGCTTTGTACAGGTCGGCGAGCAGTTCTTC; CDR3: CASSFVQVGEQFF
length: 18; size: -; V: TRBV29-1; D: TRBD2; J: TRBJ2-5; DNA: TGCAGCGTTGAGGAGGGCGGGCTAGCGGTCCCAGGCGGAGAGACCCAGTACTTC; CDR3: CSVEEGGLAVPGGETQYF
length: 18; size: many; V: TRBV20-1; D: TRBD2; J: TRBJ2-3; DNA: TGCAGTGCTAGAGGTTTAGTCACTAGCGGGGGTCCCACAGATACGCAGTATTTT; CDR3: CSARGLVTSGGPTDTQYF
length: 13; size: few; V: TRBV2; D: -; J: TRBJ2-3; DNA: TGTGCCAGCAGTGAAGTTGGAACAGATACGCAGTATTTT; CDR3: CASSEVGTDTQYF
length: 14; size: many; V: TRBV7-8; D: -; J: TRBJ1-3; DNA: TGTGCCAGCAGCCCCTCAGCCCCAGGAAACACCATATATTTT; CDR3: CASSPSAPGNTIYF
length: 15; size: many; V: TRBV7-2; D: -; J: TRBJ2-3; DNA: TGTGCCAGCAGCTTCAGGGCCCGGAGCACAGATACGCAGTATTTT; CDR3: CASSFRARSTDTQYF
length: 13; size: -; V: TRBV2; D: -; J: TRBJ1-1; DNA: TGTGCCAGCAGTGTGCGGGGGAACACTGAAGCTTTCTTT; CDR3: CASSVRGNTEAFF
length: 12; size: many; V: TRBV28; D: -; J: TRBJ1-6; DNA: TGTGCCAGCAATGAGGATAATTCACCCCTCCACTTT; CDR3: CASNEDNSPLHF
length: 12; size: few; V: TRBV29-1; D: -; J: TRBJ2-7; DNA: TGCAGCGTTGAAGAGCCCAGTTCCGAGCAGTACTTC; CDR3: CSVEEPSSEQYF
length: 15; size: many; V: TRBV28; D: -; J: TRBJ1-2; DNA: TGTGCCAGCAGTTTCTGGCGAGGATGGAACTATGGCTACACCTTC; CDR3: CASSFWRGWNYGYTF
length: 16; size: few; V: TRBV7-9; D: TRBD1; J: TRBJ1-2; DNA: TGTGCCAGCAGCCCCTGGGACAGGGGGCAAGACTATGGCTACACCTTC; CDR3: CASSPWDRGQDYGYTF
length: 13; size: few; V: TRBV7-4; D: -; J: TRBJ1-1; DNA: TGTGCCAGCAGCTTAGGGGTGGTGGATGAAGCTTTCTTT; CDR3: CASSLGVVDEAFF
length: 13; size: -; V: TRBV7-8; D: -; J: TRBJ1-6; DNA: TGTGCCAGCAGCTCGCAGACAGATTCACCCCTCCACTTT; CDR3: CASSSQTDSPLHF
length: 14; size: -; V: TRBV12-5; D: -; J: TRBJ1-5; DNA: TGTGCTAGTGGGTCAACATATAGCAATCAGCCCCAGCATTTT; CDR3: CASGSTYSNQPQHF
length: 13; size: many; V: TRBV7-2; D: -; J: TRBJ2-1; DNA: TGTGCCAGCAGCTTAGACAGGGTCAATGAGCAGTTCTTC; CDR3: CASSLDRVNEQFF
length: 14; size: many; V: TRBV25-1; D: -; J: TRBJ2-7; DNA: TGTGCCAGCAGTGAATCAAGCAGGGGCCACGAGCAGTACTTC; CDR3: CASSESSRGHEQYF
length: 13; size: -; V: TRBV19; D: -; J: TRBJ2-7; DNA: TGTGCCAGTAGTATAGATCTCAGCTCCGAGCAGTACTTC; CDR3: CASSIDLSSEQYF
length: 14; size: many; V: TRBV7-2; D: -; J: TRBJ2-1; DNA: TGTGCCAGCAGCTTAGGCAGCTCCTACAATGAGCAGTTCTTC; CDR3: CASSLGSSYNEQFF
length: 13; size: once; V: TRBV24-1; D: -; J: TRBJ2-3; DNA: TGTGCCACCAGTGCCCCTGGGGCGGATACGCAGTATTTT; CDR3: CATSAPGADTQYF
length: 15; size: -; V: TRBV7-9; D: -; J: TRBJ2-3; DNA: TGTGCCAGCAGCTTAGCGGTTAGCAGCACAGATACGCAGTATTTT; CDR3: CASSLAVSSTDTQYF
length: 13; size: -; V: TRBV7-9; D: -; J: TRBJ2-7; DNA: TGTGCCAGCAGCTTCAAGAGCTCCTACGTGCAGTACTTC; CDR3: CASSFKSSYVQYF
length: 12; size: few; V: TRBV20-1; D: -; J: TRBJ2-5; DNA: TGCAGTGCTAGAGAATCCGTAGAGACCCAGTACTTC; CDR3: CSARESVETQYF
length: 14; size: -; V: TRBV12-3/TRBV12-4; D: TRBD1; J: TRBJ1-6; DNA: TGTGCCAGCGCTCCTGCAGGGGGCGTCTCACCCCTCCACTTT; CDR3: CASAPAGGVSPLHF
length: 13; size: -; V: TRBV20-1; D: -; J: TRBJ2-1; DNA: TGCAGTGCTACTAAAGCCTTAAGCTTTGAGCAGTTCTTC; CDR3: CSATKALSFEQFF
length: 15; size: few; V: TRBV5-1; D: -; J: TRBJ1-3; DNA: TGCGCCAGCAGCTTGGACGCGGGCTCTGGAAACACCATATATTTT; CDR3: CASSLDAGSGNTIYF
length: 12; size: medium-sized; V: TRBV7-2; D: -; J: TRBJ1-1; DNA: TGTGCCAGCAGCTTAGGCGGTGGTGAAGCTTTCTTT; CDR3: CASSLGGGEAFF
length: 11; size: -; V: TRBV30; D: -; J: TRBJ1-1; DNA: TGTGCCTGGAGCAGGATCACTGAAGCTTTCTTT; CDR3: CAWSRITEAFF
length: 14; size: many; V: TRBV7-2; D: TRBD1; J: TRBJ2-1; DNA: TGTGCCAGCAGCTTAACTAGACAGGGTAATGAGCAGTTCTTC; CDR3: CASSLTRQGNEQFF
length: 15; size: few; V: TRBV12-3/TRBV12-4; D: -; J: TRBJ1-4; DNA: TGTGCCAGCAGCGTCGGGGACCGGACTAATGAAAAACTGTTTTTT; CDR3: CASSVGDRTNEKLFF